A selection of T cell receptor beta chains follows, all from one sample in a study of vaccination effects on CD4 cells after COVID-19. Assay: immunoSEQ multiplex PCR; the TCRdb copy retains only in-frame clones and omits some. The table lists fewer than 15,000 clones, about 77% of them singletons. No cognate antigen is known for these TCRs. Sample: CD4+ T cells from PBMCs cultured with HCoV-NL63 spike peptides, taken after COVID-19 vaccination. These receptors came from a human donor who received a COVID-19 vaccine. CDR3s include the opening cysteine and the closing phenylalanine or tryptophan. A D gene is named only where the DNA matches it firmly. The size entry is marked missing in some rows and otherwise reads once, few, many or a size class.

J,V,size,D,CDR3,DNA
TRBJ1-2,TRBV7-9,NA,NA,CASSLASAVDYGYTF,TGTGCCAGCAGCTTGGCTTCGGCGGTCGACTATGGCTACACCTTC
TRBJ2-7,TRBV5-6,NA,NA,CASRLQDYEQYF,TGTGCCAGCAGGCTACAGGACTACGAGCAGTACTTC
TRBJ1-1,TRBV18,NA,NA,CASSASMNTEAFF,TGTGCCAGCTCAGCCTCCATGAACACTGAAGCTTTCTTT
TRBJ2-3,TRBV2,NA,TRBD1,CASSDGQGFVTQYF,TGTGCCAGCAGTGATGGACAGGGTTTTGTTACGCAGTATTTT
TRBJ2-7,TRBV15,NA,NA,CATSSHYSYEQYF,TGTGCCACCAGCAGCCACTATTCCTACGAGCAGTACTTC
TRBJ2-5,TRBV19,few,NA,CASSVSGLRGIQETQYF,TGTGCCAGTAGTGTCTCGGGGCTGCGGGGCATCCAAGAGACCCAGTACTTC
TRBJ1-4,TRBV7-8,NA,TRBD1,CASSRPGQGTAGHEKLFF,TGTGCCAGCAGCCGGCCGGGACAGGGTACTGCAGGGCATGAAAAACTGTTTTTT
TRBJ2-7,TRBV21-1,few,NA,CASSNGERGSYEQYF,TGTGCCAGCAGCAATGGGGAAAGAGGGTCCTACGAGCAGTACTTC
TRBJ1-5,TRBV12-3/TRBV12-4,once,NA,CASCKQIDQPQHF,TGTGCCAGCTGCAAGCAAATCGATCAGCCCCAGCATTTT
TRBJ1-5,TRBV18,few,TRBD1,CASSPQTGGDQPQHF,TGTGCCAGCTCACCACAGACAGGGGGCGATCAGCCCCAGCATTTT
TRBJ2-1,TRBV21-1,NA,NA,CASRPDHLVYNEQFF,TGTGCCAGCAGGCCCGATCATCTCGTCTACAATGAGCAGTTCTTC
TRBJ2-6,TRBV11-2,NA,NA,CASSLGKGFFSGANVLTF,TGTGCCAGCAGCTTGGGAAAGGGTTTTTTCTCTGGGGCCAACGTCCTGACTTTC
TRBJ2-1,TRBV28,NA,TRBD2,CASSLLAGNEQFF,TGTGCCAGCAGTTTATTAGCGGGCAATGAGCAGTTCTTC
TRBJ1-2,TRBV6-1,NA,NA,CASSEAGGPGYGYTF,TGTGCCAGCAGTGAAGCGGGAGGCCCAGGCTATGGCTACACCTTC
TRBJ1-1,TRBV3-1/TRBV3-2,NA,NA,CASSRRSLGRTEAFF,TGTGCCAGCAGTAGAAGGAGTCTTGGCCGCACTGAAGCTTTCTTT
TRBJ2-7,TRBV28,NA,TRBD1,CASRRQGAREQYF,TGTGCCAGCAGGAGACAGGGGGCGAGGGAGCAGTACTTC
TRBJ1-1,TRBV6-2/TRBV6-3,NA,NA,CASSYHPGGVGTEAFF,TGTGCCAGCAGTTACCACCCGGGGGGGGTGGGGACTGAAGCTTTCTTT
TRBJ2-2,TRBV11-2,NA,NA,CASSLGRANTGELFF,TGTGCCAGCAGCTTAGGCAGAGCGAACACCGGGGAGCTGTTTTTT
TRBJ2-2,TRBV21-1,NA,NA,CASSPPGQPNTGELFF,TGTGCCAGCAGTCCTCCGGGACAACCGAACACCGGGGAGCTGTTTTTT
TRBJ2-5,TRBV27,NA,NA,CASSFGNRGRETQYF,TGTGCCAGCAGCTTTGGGAATAGGGGGAGGGAGACCCAGTACTTC
TRBJ1-2,TRBV30,NA,TRBD1,CAWSRPGTVPYGYTF,TGTGCCTGGAGTCGTCCGGGGACAGTCCCCTATGGCTACACCTTC
TRBJ1-4,TRBV3-1/TRBV3-2,NA,NA,CASSQRGATNEKLFF,TGTGCCAGCAGTCAGAGGGGTGCAACTAATGAAAAACTGTTTTTT
TRBJ2-7,TRBV3-1/TRBV3-2,NA,TRBD2,CASSQEGSGFNEQYF,TGTGCCAGCAGCCAAGAAGGTAGCGGGTTTAACGAGCAGTACTTC
TRBJ2-1,TRBV4-2,NA,NA,CASSQVDPSYNEQFF,TGTGCCAGCAGCCAAGTGGACCCCTCCTACAATGAGCAGTTCTTC
TRBJ1-5,TRBV2,NA,NA,CASSERGNQPQHF,TGTGCCAGCAGTGAAAGGGGCAATCAGCCCCAGCATTTT
TRBJ2-3,TRBV9,NA,TRBD2,CASSPVAGAADTQYF,TGTGCCAGCAGCCCCGTAGCGGGGGCTGCAGATACGCAGTATTTT
TRBJ2-4,TRBV4-2,NA,NA,CASSQVQDSKNIQYF,TGTGCCAGCAGCCAAGTCCAGGATAGCAAAAACATTCAGTACTTC
TRBJ2-1,TRBV19,NA,NA,CASSIARGRWNEQFF,TGTGCCAGTAGTATAGCCCGGGGGCGGTGGAATGAGCAGTTCTTC
TRBJ2-3,TRBV18,NA,NA,CASSPQGTDTQYF,TGTGCCAGCTCACCGCAGGGCACAGATACGCAGTATTTT
TRBJ2-6,TRBV27,NA,NA,CASSLQYLSGANVLTF,TGTGCCAGCAGTTTGCAGTACCTCTCTGGGGCCAACGTCCTGACTTTC
TRBJ2-1,TRBV30,NA,NA,CAWSVGGGFYNEQFF,TGTGCCTGGAGTGTTGGAGGGGGCTTCTACAATGAGCAGTTCTTC
TRBJ1-2,TRBV5-4,few,NA,CASSLTDSYGYTF,TGTGCCAGCAGCTTGACAGACAGCTATGGCTACACCTTC
TRBJ1-2,TRBV7-2,NA,NA,CASSGGAWGFGLGGYTF,TGTGCCAGCAGCGGGGGAGCTTGGGGGTTCGGCTTGGGGGGCTACACCTTC
TRBJ1-5,TRBV5-6,NA,TRBD1,CASSLGGTENQPQHF,TGTGCCAGCAGCTTGGGAGGGACAGAAAATCAGCCCCAGCATTTT
TRBJ2-5,TRBV12-3/TRBV12-4,NA,NA,CASSFPKETQYF,TGTGCCAGCAGTTTCCCTAAAGAGACCCAGTACTTC
TRBJ1-1,TRBV9,NA,NA,CASGQRNTEAFF,TGTGCCAGCGGACAGAGAAACACTGAAGCTTTCTTT
TRBJ2-5,TRBV13,NA,NA,CASGGRKEETQYF,TGTGCCAGCGGTGGCAGAAAGGAAGAGACCCAGTACTTC
TRBJ2-7,TRBV29-1,few,TRBD1,CSVAGQGSYEQYF,TGCAGCGTTGCAGGACAGGGTAGCTACGAGCAGTACTTC
TRBJ1-1,TRBV27,NA,NA,CASSLRGHEGRAEAFF,TGTGCCAGCAGTTTAAGGGGACATGAGGGTAGGGCTGAAGCTTTCTTT
TRBJ2-7,TRBV6-6,few,NA,CASSYSSQGQEQYF,TGTGCCAGCAGTTACTCGTCGCAGGGTCAAGAGCAGTACTTC
TRBJ1-2,TRBV20-1,NA,NA,CSASLGHYGYTF,TGCAGTGCTAGTTTAGGTCACTATGGCTACACCTTC
TRBJ2-7,TRBV5-1,NA,NA,CASSLETDLGEQYF,TGCGCCAGCAGCTTGGAGACTGACCTTGGGGAGCAGTACTTC
TRBJ1-2,TRBV7-2,NA,NA,CASSLGGGGGYTF,TGTGCCAGCAGCTTAGGTGGGGGGGGTGGCTACACCTTC
TRBJ2-7,TRBV7-9,NA,NA,CASSRVSYEQYF,TGTGCCAGCAGCCGGGTCTCCTACGAGCAGTACTTC
TRBJ2-5,TRBV7-2,NA,NA,CASSLMGQTQETQYF,TGTGCCAGCAGCTTAATGGGTCAGACCCAAGAGACCCAGTACTTC
TRBJ1-5,TRBV7-2,NA,TRBD1,CASSLGQGMVGQPQHF,TGTGCCAGCAGCTTGGGACAGGGGATGGTAGGTCAGCCCCAGCATTTT
TRBJ2-1,TRBV28,few,NA,CASSGYNEQFF,TGTGCCAGCTCTGGGTACAATGAGCAGTTCTTC
TRBJ1-4,TRBV6-2/TRBV6-3,NA,TRBD1,CASSTPGQGDEKLFF,TGTGCCAGCAGTACCCCGGGACAGGGAGATGAAAAACTGTTTTTT
TRBJ1-1,TRBV4-1,NA,NA,CASSPKGGGTRNTEAFF,TGCGCCAGCAGTCCAAAGGGCGGGGGCACGAGGAACACTGAAGCTTTCTTT
TRBJ1-5,TRBV19,NA,NA,CASSIRGRGDNQPQHF,TGTGCCAGTAGTATACGAGGAAGGGGTGACAATCAGCCCCAGCATTTT
TRBJ1-1,TRBV7-2,once,TRBD1,CASSLDRLNTEAFF,TGTGCCAGCAGTTTGGACAGGTTGAACACTGAAGCTTTCTTT
TRBJ2-1,TRBV13,NA,NA,CASSRTDLNEQFF,TGTGCCAGCAGCAGGACGGACCTAAATGAGCAGTTCTTC
TRBJ2-7,TRBV7-2,few,NA,CASSLGGATYEQYF,TGTGCCAGCAGCTTAGGCGGGGCGACCTACGAGCAGTACTTC
TRBJ2-7,TRBV29-1,few,NA,CSVLQGRQQYF,TGCAGCGTATTACAGGGACGGCAGCAGTACTTC
TRBJ1-1,TRBV30,NA,TRBD1,CAQKRTGGTEAFF,TGTGCTCAGAAGCGGACAGGGGGCACTGAAGCTTTCTTT
TRBJ1-1,TRBV6-2/TRBV6-3,few,NA,CASSYLGRKNTEAFF,TGTGCCAGCAGTTACTTGGGGAGAAAAAACACTGAAGCTTTCTTT
TRBJ1-2,TRBV29-1,NA,TRBD1,CSVEGQGAGGYTF,TGCAGCGTTGAGGGCCAGGGGGCGGGTGGCTACACCTTC
TRBJ1-1,TRBV11-2,once,NA,CASSLGIISVSPAFF,TGTGCCAGCAGCTTAGGAATAATTAGTGTGTCCCCAGCTTTCTTT
TRBJ1-3,TRBV20-1,NA,NA,CSASGGIASGNTIYF,TGCAGTGCTAGTGGGGGGATAGCCTCTGGAAACACCATATATTTT